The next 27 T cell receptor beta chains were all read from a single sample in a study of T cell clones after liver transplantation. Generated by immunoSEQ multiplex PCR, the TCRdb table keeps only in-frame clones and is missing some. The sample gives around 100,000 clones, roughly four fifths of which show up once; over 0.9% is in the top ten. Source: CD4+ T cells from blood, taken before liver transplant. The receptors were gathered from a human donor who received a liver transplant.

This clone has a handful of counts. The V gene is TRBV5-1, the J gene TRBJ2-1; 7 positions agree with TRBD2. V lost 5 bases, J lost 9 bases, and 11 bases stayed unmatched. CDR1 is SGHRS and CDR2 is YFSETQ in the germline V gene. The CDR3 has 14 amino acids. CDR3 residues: CASSPGGIQVEQFF. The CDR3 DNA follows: TGCGCCAGCAGTCCGGGAGGAATTCAAGTTGAGCAGTTCTTC.

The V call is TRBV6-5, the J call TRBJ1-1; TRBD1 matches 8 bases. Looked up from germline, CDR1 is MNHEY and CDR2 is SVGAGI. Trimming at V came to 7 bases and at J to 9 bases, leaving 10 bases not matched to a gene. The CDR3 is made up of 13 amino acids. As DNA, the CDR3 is TGTGCCAGCAAGCAGGGGGCAGCAGTCAAAGCTTTCTTT. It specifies CASKQGAAVKAFF.

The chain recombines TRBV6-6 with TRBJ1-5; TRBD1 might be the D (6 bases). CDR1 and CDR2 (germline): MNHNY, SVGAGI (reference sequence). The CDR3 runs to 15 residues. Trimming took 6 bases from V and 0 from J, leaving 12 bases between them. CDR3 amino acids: CASSPNRVSNQPQHF. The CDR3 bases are TGTGCCAGCAGCCCTAACAGGGTTAGCAATCAGCCCCAGCATTTT.

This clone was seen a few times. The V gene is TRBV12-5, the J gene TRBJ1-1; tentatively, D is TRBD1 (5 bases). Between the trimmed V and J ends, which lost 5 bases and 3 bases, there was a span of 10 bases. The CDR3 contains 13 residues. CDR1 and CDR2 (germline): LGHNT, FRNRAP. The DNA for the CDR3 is TGTGCTAGTGGTCGGGACGGCGACACTGAAGCTTTCTTT. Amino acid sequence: CASGRDGDTEAFF.

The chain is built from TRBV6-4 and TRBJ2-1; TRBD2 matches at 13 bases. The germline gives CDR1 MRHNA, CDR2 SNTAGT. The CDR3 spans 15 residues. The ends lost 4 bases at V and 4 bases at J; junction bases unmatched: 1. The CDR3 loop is CASSVLAGGYNEQFF. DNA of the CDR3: TGTGCCAGCAGTGTACTAGCGGGAGGGTACAATGAGCAGTTCTTC.

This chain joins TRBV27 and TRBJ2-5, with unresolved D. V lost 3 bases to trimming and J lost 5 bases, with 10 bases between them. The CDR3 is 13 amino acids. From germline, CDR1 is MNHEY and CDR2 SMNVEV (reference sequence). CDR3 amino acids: CASSFTQAETQYF. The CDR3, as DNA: TGTGCCAGCAGTTTCACCCAGGCGGAGACCCAGTACTTC.

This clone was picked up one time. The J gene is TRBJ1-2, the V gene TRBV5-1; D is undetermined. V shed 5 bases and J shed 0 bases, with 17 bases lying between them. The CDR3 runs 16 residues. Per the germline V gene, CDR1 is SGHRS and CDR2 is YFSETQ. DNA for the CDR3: TGCGCCAGCAGATCATCTCCGGGAATAGCTAACTATGGCTACACCTTC. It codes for CASRSSPGIANYGYTF.

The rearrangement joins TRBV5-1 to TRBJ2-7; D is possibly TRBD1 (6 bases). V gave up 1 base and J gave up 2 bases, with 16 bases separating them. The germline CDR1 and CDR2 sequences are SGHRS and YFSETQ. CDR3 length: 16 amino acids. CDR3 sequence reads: CASSLNHQGITYEQYF. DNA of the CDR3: TGCGCCAGCAGCTTGAATCATCAGGGGATAACCTACGAGCAGTACTTC.

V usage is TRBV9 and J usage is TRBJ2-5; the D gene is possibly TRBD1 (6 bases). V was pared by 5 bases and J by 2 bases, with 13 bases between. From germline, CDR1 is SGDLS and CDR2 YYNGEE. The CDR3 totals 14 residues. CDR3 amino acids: CASRLHRVQETQYF. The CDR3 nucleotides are TGTGCCAGCAGACTCCACAGGGTTCAAGAGACCCAGTACTTC.

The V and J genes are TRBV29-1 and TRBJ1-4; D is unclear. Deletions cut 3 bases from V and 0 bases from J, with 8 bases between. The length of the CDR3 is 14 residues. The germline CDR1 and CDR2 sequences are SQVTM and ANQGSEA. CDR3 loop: CSVDGGPTNEKLFF. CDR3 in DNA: TGCAGCGTTGACGGTGGCCCAACTAATGAAAAACTGTTTTTT.

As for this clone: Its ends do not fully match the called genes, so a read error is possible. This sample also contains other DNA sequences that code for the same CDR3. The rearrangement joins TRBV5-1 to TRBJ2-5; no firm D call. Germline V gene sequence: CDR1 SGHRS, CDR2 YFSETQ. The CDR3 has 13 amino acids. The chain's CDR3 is CASSTGQGETQYF. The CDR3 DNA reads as TGCGCCAGCAGCACGGGCCAAGGCGAGACTCAGTACTTC.

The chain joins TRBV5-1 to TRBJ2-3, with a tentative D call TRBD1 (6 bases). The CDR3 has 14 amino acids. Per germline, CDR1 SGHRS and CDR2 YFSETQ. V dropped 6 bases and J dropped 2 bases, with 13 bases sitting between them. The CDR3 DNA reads TGCGCCAGCATGGCAGGGGACCTCACAGATACGCAGTATTTT. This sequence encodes CASMAGDLTDTQYF.

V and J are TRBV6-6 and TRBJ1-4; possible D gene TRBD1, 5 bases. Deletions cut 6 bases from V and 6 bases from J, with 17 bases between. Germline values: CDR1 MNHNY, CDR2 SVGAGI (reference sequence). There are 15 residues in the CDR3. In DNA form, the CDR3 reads TGTGCCAGCAGACTCGACAGCCTAGCGGATGAAAAACTGTTTTTT. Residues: CASRLDSLADEKLFF.

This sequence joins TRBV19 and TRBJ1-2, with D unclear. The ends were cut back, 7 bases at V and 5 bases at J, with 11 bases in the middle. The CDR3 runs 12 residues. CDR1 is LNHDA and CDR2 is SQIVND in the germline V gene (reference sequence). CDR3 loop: CASTAGPYGYTF. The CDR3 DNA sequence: TGTGCCAGTACCGCAGGACCTTATGGCTACACCTTC.

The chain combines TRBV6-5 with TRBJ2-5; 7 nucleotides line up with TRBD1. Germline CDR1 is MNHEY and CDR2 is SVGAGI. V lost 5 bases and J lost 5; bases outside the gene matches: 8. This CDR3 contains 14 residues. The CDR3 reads CASSRRGGAETQYF. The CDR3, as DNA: TGTGCCAGCAGTCGGAGAGGGGGCGCGGAGACCCAGTACTTC.

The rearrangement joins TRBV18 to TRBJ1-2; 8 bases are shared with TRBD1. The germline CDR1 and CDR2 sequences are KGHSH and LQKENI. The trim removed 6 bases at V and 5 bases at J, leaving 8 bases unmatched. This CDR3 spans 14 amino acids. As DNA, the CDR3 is TGTGCCAGCTCCCAGGACAGGGAGGTTTATGGCTACACCTTC. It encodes CASSQDREVYGYTF.

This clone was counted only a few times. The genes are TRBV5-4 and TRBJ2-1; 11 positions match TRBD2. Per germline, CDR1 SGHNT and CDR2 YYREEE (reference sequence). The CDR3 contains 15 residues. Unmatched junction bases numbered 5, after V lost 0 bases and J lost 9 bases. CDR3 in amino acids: CASSLALAGGSEQFF. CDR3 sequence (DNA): TGTGCCAGCAGCTTGGCCCTAGCGGGGGGAAGTGAGCAGTTCTTC.

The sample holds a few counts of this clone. In nucleotides, the CDR3 is TGCGCCAGCAGCCTTTCTTCGAAGGAGGGGAATGAAAAACTGTTTTTT. The encoded protein is CASSLSSKEGNEKLFF. The genes are TRBV4-1 and TRBJ1-4; the D gene is possibly TRBD1 (5 bases). The CDR3 is 16 residues long. Germline CDR1 reads MGHRA; CDR2 reads YSYEKL. The V end lost 4 bases, the J end lost 5 bases, and 17 bases lay between the germline ends.

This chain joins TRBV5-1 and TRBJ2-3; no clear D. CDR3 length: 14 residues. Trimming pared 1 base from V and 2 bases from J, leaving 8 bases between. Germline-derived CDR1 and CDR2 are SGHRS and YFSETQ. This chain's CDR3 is CASSLQENTDTQYF. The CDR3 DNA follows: TGCGCCAGCAGCTTGCAGGAGAACACAGATACGCAGTATTTT.

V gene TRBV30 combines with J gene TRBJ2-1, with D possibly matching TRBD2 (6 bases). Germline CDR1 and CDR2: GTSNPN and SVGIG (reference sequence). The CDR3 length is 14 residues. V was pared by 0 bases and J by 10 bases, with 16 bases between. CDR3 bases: TGTGCCTGGAGTGTAGGCGGTAGGGGAGGAGAGCAGTTCTTC. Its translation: CAWSVGGRGGEQFF.

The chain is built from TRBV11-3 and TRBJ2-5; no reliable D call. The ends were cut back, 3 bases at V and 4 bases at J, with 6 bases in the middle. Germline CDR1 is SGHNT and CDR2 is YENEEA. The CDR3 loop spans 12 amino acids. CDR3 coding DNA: TGTGCCAGCAGCTTGAACGGAGAGACCCAGTACTTC. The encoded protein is CASSLNGETQYF.

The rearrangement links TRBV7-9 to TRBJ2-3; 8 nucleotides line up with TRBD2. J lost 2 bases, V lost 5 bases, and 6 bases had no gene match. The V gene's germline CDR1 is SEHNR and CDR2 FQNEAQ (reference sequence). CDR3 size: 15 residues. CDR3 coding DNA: TGTGCCAGCAGCCAGCGGGAGCGATTCACAGATACGCAGTATTTT. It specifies CASSQRERFTDTQYF.

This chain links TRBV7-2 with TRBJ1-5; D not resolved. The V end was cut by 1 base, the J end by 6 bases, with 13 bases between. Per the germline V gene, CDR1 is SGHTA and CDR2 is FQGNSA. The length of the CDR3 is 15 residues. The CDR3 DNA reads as TGTGCCAGCAGCTTAGAACAGTTACGGAGTCAGCCCCAGCATTTT. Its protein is CASSLEQLRSQPQHF.

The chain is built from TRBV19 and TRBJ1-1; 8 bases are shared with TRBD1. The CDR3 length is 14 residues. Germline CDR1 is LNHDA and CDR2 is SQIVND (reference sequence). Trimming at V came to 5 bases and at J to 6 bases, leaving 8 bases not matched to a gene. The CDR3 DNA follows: TGTGCCAGTAGTCCCCCGGGACAGGTCCCTGAAGCTTTCTTT. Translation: CASSPPGQVPEAFF.

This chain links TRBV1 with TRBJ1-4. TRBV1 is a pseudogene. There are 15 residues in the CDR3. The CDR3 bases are TGCACCAGCAGGGGGGAGGCCGGGGCTAATGAAAAACTGTTTTTT. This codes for CTSRGEAGANEKLFF.

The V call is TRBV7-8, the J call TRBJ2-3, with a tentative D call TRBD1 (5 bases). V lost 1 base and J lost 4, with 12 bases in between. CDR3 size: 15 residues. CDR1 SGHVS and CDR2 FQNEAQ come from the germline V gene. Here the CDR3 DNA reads TGTGCCAGCAGCTTAGGAGTGCAGGGTCCAGATACGCAGTATTTT. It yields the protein CASSLGVQGPDTQYF. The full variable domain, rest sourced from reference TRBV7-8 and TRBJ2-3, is GAGVSQSPRYKVAKRGQDVALRCDPISGHVSLFWYQQALGQGPEFLTYFQNEAQLDKSGLPSDRFFAERPEGSVSTLKIQRTQQEDSAVYLCASSLGVQGPDTQYFGPGTRLTVL.

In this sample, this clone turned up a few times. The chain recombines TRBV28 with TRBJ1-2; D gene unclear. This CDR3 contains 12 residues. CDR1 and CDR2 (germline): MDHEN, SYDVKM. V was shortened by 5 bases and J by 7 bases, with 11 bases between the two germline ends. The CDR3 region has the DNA TGTGCCAGCAGTGTGAGGGTGACTGGCTACACCTTC. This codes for CASSVRVTGYTF.